This T cell receptor beta chain stems from a study of T cells after posttransplantation cyclophosphamide (dated by TCRdb to the mid-2010s). A note on the overall study: The study tracked T cell repertoire reconstitution by TRB sequencing after myeloablative bone marrow transplantation using posttransplantation cyclophosphamide as GVHD prophylaxis. Public TRB sequences were compared against a database of over 3,000 sequences linked to responses to pathogens, tumor antigens, self-antigens and alloantigens. Blood from all 35 or so PTCy patients with 1-year posttransplant specimens was subjected to TRB sequencing. Because TRA and TRB clonality correlated tightly in some ten samples, later TCR analyses were limited to TRB. In 3 patients, up to about 3 additional blood samples taken between 2 and 5.2 years after transplant also underwent TRB sequencing, as did pretransplant blood from several patients. Samples from under 40 PTCy-treated patients and 15 to 20 related bone marrow donors of those patients were subjected to antigen receptor sequencing. Beyond this particular receptor, the publication reports: The TRB repertoires of T cells infiltrating skin or the GI tract showed only limited overlap with the TRB repertoires found in blood. Donor-recipient similarity was low at 1-2 months but increased during the first year, and donor CD8+ memory clones often dominated later blood repertoires. Across the 45 patients, TRB clonality was highly associated with recipient CMV seropositivity and CMV reactivation, and diversity with PTCy was similar to that in the CNI/methotrexate controls.

Measured from the cysteine to the phenylalanine, the CDR3 is 16 residues long. Solely the CDR3 DNA is kept, with 48 bases framed from the first base. Taken from the germline V gene, the CDR1 and CDR2 loops are SGHAT and FQNNGV. Trimming at the junction amounts to 4 bases on V and 3 bases on J, and the germline ends lie 13 bases apart. This clone was observed at least ten times. It has no known antigen specificity. No base qualities exist here, and no much larger clone lies one base off it. Genomic DNA was the input for TRB sequencing, which was run either with the immunoSEQ assay at survey resolution or with the hsTCRB kit. In the paper's pipeline: The immunoSEQ software handled initial read processing, and the LymphoSeq R package was used for repertoire analyses. Clonality was computed as 1 minus normalized Shannon entropy, and a Gini coefficient was also calculated for each TRB dataset. Phenotypes of unsorted samples were inferred by mapping TRB sequences from sorted subsets of the recipient or donor onto the same recipient's unsorted samples. TCRdb limited this immuneACCESS table to in-frame rearrangements with V and J called. A share of clones is missing; checked studies link under half to unresolved V genes, and the rest is unexplained. V, J and clone size derive from that table, while D and trimming were established from the DNA sequence. In this sample, about 40,000 clones appear, none counted once only. The ten top clones hold over 5.5% of the sample.

Related bone marrow donors provided peripheral blood samples on the day of marrow donation. Peripheral blood and bone marrow mononuclear cells were isolated by Ficoll-Hypaque density centrifugation and were cryopreserved. The sequence came from a man aged 25-45 years in good health and a related stem cell transplant donor. Sequencing was carried out using PBMCs. The rearrangement joined TRBV11-2 to TRBJ1-6, with the D segment identity uncertain. This receptor carries the CDR3 CASSSLGPDYNSPLHF. The DNA is TGTGCCAGCAGCTCCCTGGGCCCCGACTATAATTCACCCCTCCACTTT.